This TCR beta chain is from a study of technical replicates of blood from several donors. CDR1 is MNHEY and CDR2 is SVGAGI in the germline V gene. This CDR3 comprises 12 residues. Trimming removed 5 bases from V and 8 bases from J, with 12 bases in between. Data came from immunoSEQ multiplex PCR; TCRdb stores just in-frame clones and leaves some out. The data show about 81,000 clones, nearly 97% seen once. This chain links TRBV6-5 with TRBJ1-2; maybe TRBD1 (6 bases). The sequence was obtained from a human donor in good health. Material for sequencing was T cells isolated from PBMCs. CDR3 bases: TGTGCCAGCAGTGATATTGGGACAGGCTACACCTTC. It specifies CASSDIGTGYTF.